This T cell receptor beta chain is drawn from a study of CD8+ T cells in alopecia areata. Across the whole study: Tofacitinib ran 6 to 18 months, followed by 6 months off drug.

Germline CDR1 reads MNHEY; CDR2 reads SMNVEV (reference sequence). The CDR3 spans 16 residues. J lost 5 bases, V lost 6 bases, and 12 bases had no gene match. Treatment reported: oral pan-JAK inhibitor, 5-10 mg twice daily. Investigators isolated RNA and reverse transcribed it into cDNA to act as the sequencing template. Profiled with immunoSEQ multiplex PCR; TCRdb holds only in-frame clones, not every one. The repertoire holds 130,000 to 150,000 clones, with around 82% as singletons. This clonotype was sampled from a human donor with alopecia areata. Sequenced here: CD8+ T cells sorted from blood, sampled at week 4, from a patient treated with tofacitinib. The V gene is TRBV27, the J gene TRBJ2-2, with 7 bases identical to TRBD1. The CDR3 protein is CASRVPTGASTGELFF. CDR3 in DNA: TGTGCCAGCAGAGTTCCCACAGGGGCGAGTACCGGGGAGCTGTTTTTT.